This T cell receptor (beta chain) was sequenced in a study of human T cells and chemical hapten exposure. Time point denoted: patch test 3, about 24 weeks after DPC sensitization. Described treatment: therapeutic diphenylcyclopropenone sensitization with weekly scalp DPC. In TCRdb, the RACE reads were re-called with MiXCR into one record per CDR3 protein. The sample records fewer than 100,000 distinct CDR3 sequences, around 9.9% being singletons. Many counts were recorded for this clonotype. The germline V gene has CDR1 SGHVS and CDR2 FNYEAQ. The CDR3 runs 15 residues. With 5 bases removed from V and 0 bases from J, the gap between germline ends came to 12 bases.

Sequenced material: whole blood, taken in connection with sensitization to the hapten diphenylcyclopropenone (DPC). V is TRBV7-6 and J is TRBJ2-3; D is tentatively TRBD1 or TRBD2 (5 bases each). The clonotype originates from a woman in her twenties or thirties with alopecia areata. Some clones in this sample may be carry-over from other donors' samples. The CDR3 is CASSGTVDSTDTQYF. The CDR3 nucleotides are TGTGCCAGCAGCGGGACGGTAGACAGCACAGATACGCAGTATTTT.